This T cell receptor (beta chain) is drawn from a study of beta chain features in type 1 diabetes. Study findings and constraints: More deletions and fewer insertions at VDJ junctions were seen in type 1 diabetes patients.

TCRB transcripts that were expressed got sequenced, as all of the isolated RNA had been reverse transcribed. The table came from immunoSEQ multiplex PCR; TCRdb's copy has only in-frame clones and leaves some out. This sample yields 140,000 or so clones, of which roughly 10% are seen a single time; about 1.3% belongs to the top ten. Staining for CD45RO/CCR7/CD25/CD127/CD95/CD27 allowed sorting of CD4+ naive, central memory, regulatory and stem cell-like memory cells. The CDR3 length is 13 residues. Per the germline V gene, CDR1 is GTSNPN and CDR2 is SVGIG (reference sequence). V lost 5 bases and J lost 1, with 11 bases in between. Comment on this clone: Its antigen is as yet unknown.

The receptor was derived from a man younger than 30 in good health. The chain employs TRBV30 and TRBJ1-1; D is ambiguous. The sample comprised naive CD4+ T cells from blood. The CDR3 loop reads CAWASSGNTEAFF. The DNA of the CDR3 is TGTGCCTGGGCAAGTTCGGGGAACACTGAAGCTTTCTTT. Supplemented by reference TRBV30 and TRBJ1-1, the full variable domain reads SQTIHQWPATLVQPVGSPLSLECTVEGTSNPNLYWYRQAAGRGLQLLFYSVGIGQISSEVPQNLSASRPQDRQFILSSKKLLLSDSGFYLCAWASSGNTEAFFGQGTRLTVV.